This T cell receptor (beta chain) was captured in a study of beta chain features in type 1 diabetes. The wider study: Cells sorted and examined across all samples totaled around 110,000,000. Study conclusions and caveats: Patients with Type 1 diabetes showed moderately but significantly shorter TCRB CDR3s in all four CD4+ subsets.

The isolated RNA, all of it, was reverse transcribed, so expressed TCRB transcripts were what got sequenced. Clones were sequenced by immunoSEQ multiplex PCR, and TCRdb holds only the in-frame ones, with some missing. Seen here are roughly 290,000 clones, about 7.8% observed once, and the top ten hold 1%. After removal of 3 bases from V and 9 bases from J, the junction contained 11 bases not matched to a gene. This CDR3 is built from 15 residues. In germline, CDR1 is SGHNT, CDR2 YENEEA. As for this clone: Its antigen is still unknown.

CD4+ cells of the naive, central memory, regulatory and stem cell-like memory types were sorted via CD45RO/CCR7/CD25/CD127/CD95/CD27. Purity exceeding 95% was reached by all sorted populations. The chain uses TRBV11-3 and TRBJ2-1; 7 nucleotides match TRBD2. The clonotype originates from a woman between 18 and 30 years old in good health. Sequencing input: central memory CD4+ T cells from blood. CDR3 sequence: CASSFTQGGIGEQFF. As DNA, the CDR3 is TGTGCCAGCAGCTTTACGCAGGGAGGGATAGGTGAGCAGTTCTTC.